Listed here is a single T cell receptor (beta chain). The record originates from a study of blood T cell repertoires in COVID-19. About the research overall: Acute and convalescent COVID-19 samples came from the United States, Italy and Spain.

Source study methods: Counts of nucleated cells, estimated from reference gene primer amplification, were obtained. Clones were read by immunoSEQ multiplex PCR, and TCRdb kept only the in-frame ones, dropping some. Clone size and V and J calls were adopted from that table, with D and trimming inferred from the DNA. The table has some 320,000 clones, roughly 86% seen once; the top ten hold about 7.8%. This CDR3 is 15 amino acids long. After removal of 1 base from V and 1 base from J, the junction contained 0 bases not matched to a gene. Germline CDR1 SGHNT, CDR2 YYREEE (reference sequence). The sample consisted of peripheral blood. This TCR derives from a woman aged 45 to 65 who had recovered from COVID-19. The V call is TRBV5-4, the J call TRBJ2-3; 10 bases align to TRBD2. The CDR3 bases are TGTGCCAGCAGCTTGACTAGCGGGGGCACAGATACGCAGTATTTT. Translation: CASSLTSGGTDTQYF.